The 18 T cell receptor beta chains given below trace back to one sample, sequenced in a study of T cells after yellow fever vaccination. MiXCR, applied by TCRdb to the 5' RACE reads, yields one record per CDR3 protein. Here the sample spans around 400,000 distinct CDR3 sequences, around 10% being singletons. The material was PBMCs, obtained on the day of the first yellow fever vaccination. These TCRs come from a young man who received the YFV17D yellow fever vaccine.

This chain joins TRBV3-1 and TRBJ1-4; TRBD1 is a possible D gene (5 bases). The CDR3 loop spans 14 amino acids. CDR1 and CDR2 from the germline V gene are LGHDT and YNNKEL (reference sequence). V dropped 4 bases and J dropped 8 bases, with 14 bases sitting between them. The CDR3 DNA reads as TGTGCCAGCAGCCGGGGACGGGTAGGAGAAAAACTGTTTTTT. It yields the protein CASSRGRVGEKLFF.

V is TRBV9 and J is TRBJ2-3; TRBD2 matches 14 bases. The CDR3 sequence is 17 residues long. J lost 0 bases, V lost 4 bases, and 4 bases had no gene match. Germline V gives CDR1 SGDLS, CDR2 YYNGEE. DNA of the CDR3: TGTGCCAGCAGCCTTTGGACTAGCGGGGGGAGCACAGATACGCAGTATTTT. This encodes CASSLWTSGGSTDTQYF.

The genes are TRBV12-3 or TRBV12-4 and TRBJ1-2; 7 bases fit TRBD1. The CDR3 totals 15 residues. Unmatched junction bases numbered 12, after V lost 5 bases and J lost 6 bases. The CDR3 DNA sequence: TGTGCCAGCAGTGCGCCCCAGGGGGGGCGAGATGGCTACACCTTC. The encoded protein is CASSAPQGGRDGYTF.

This clonotype was seen a few times. The chain joins TRBV4-1 to TRBJ2-1; no clear D gene. CDR1 is MGHRA, CDR2 YSYEKL, per germline. The CDR3 has 12 residues. Trimming stripped 0 bases from V and 6 bases from J, with 3 bases between. CDR3: CASSQEVNEQFF. CDR3 bases: TGCGCCAGCAGCCAAGAGGTCAATGAGCAGTTCTTC.

This clonotype was observed a single time. J is TRBJ2-2 and V is TRBV7-9; maybe TRBD1 (5 bases). V shed 4 bases and J shed 4 bases, with 13 bases lying between them. The CDR3 spans 15 residues. Germline lookup yields CDR1 SEHNR and CDR2 FQNEAQ (reference sequence). The CDR3 reads CASSSPWGGTGELFF. The DNA for the CDR3 is TGTGCCAGCAGCTCGCCCTGGGGCGGCACCGGGGAGCTGTTTTTT.

V gene TRBV12-3 or TRBV12-4 combines with J gene TRBJ1-5; D remains ambiguous. The CDR3 spans 15 residues. Deletions cut 2 bases from V and 6 bases from J, with 14 bases between. DNA of the CDR3: TGTGCCAGCAGTTTAAATCATGAAGGTACTCAGCCCCAGCATTTT. Translated, it gives CASSLNHEGTQPQHF.

The chain couples TRBV4-2 to TRBJ2-4; possibly TRBD1 or TRBD2 for D (6 bases each). The V and J ends lost 0 bases and 0 bases respectively, with 9 bases between them. Germline CDR1 is LGHNA and CDR2 is YNFKEQ. This CDR3 is 16 amino acids long. This CDR3 reads CASSQEGGLAKNIQYF. The CDR3 nucleotides read TGTGCCAGCAGCCAAGAAGGGGGGCTAGCCAAAAACATTCAGTACTTC.

V gene TRBV5-6 combines with J gene TRBJ2-6; D is undetermined. The CDR3 runs to 15 residues. V dropped 5 bases and J dropped 4 bases, with 13 bases sitting between them. Germline assignment: CDR1 SGHDT and CDR2 YYEEEE. The CDR3 sequence is CASSVVGSGANVLTF. Written as DNA, the CDR3 is TGTGCCAGCAGTGTGGTGGGTTCCGGGGCCAACGTCCTGACTTTC.

The table lists this clonotype with many counts. The V and J genes are TRBV28 and TRBJ1-1, with a tentative D call TRBD1 (5 bases). The CDR3 runs 15 residues. Trimming took 11 bases from V and 5 from J, leaving 24 bases between them. The germline V gene encodes CDR1 MDHEN and CDR2 SYDVKM. The CDR3 bases are TGTGCCTCTTCCGTCGGGGGGGGAATGAGGACTGAAGCTTTCTTT. Its protein product is CASSVGGGMRTEAFF.

In its sample, this clonotype was seen many times. The rearrangement joins TRBV7-9 to TRBJ1-4; the match to TRBD1 covers 8 bases. The CDR3 loop spans 13 amino acids. The V and J ends lost 6 bases and 8 bases, in that order; junction bases with no gene match: 5. CDR1 and CDR2 from the germline V gene are SEHNR and FQNEAQ (reference sequence). In DNA, the CDR3 is TGTGCCAGCAGAGACAGGGGCCCCGAAAAACTGTTTTTT. Its translation is CASRDRGPEKLFF.

In its sample, this clonotype was seen many times. The chain combines TRBV13 with TRBJ2-3; TRBD1 agrees at 8 bases. CDR1 and CDR2 from the germline V gene are PRHDT and FYEKMQ (reference sequence). The CDR3 extends over 14 amino acids. Trimming removed 3 bases from V and 4 bases from J; junction bases left unmatched: 3. The CDR3 bases are TGTGCCAGCAGCTTCGGACAGGGCGCAGATACGCAGTATTTT. Its protein is CASSFGQGADTQYF.

This clonotype came up a few times. The chain has TRBV14 and TRBJ1-6, with 7 bases fitting TRBD1. Germline V gene sequence: CDR1 SGHDN, CDR2 FVKESK. The length of the CDR3 is 16 residues. Unmatched junction bases numbered 5, after V lost 4 bases and J lost 2 bases. CDR3 DNA: TGTGCCAGCAGCCGGGACAGACCAACCTATAATTCACCCCTCCACTTT. It yields the protein CASSRDRPTYNSPLHF.

The sample holds a few counts of this clonotype. The chain has TRBV6-1 and TRBJ2-3; D may be TRBD1 (6 bases). From germline, CDR1 is MNHNS and CDR2 SASEGT. Trimming removed 5 bases from V and 2 bases from J, with 14 bases in between. The CDR3 is made up of 15 amino acids. CDR3 residues: CASSQQGSVTDTQYF. As DNA, the CDR3 is TGTGCCAGCAGTCAACAGGGATCCGTCACAGATACGCAGTATTTT.

CDR3 protein: CASSLSGSTQYF. The CDR3 nucleotides are TGTGCCAGCAGCTTATCGGGCAGTACGCAGTATTTT. The genes are TRBV7-9 and TRBJ2-3; D not resolved. The CDR3 runs to 12 residues. V was shortened by 2 bases and J by 8 bases, with 8 bases between the two germline ends. The germline gives CDR1 SEHNR, CDR2 FQNEAQ (reference sequence).

The genes are TRBV7-9 and TRBJ2-1, with D tentatively TRBD2 (5 bases). The CDR3 sequence is 11 residues long. Germline V CDR1 and CDR2: SEHNR, FQNEAQ (reference sequence). V was pared by 5 bases and J by 10 bases, with 9 bases between. This chain's CDR3 is CASSLSVEQFF. CDR3 in DNA: TGTGCCAGCAGCCTTAGCGTCGAGCAGTTCTTC.

This clonotype was counted between two and nine times. The chain carries TRBV7-2 and TRBJ2-3; D is unclear. Trimming shortened V by 1 base and J by 5 bases, and 13 bases separated the two germline ends. This CDR3 contains 15 residues. Per germline, CDR1 SGHTA and CDR2 FQGNSA. Here the CDR3 DNA reads TGTGCCAGCAGCTTAGGCTGGAGAGATGGAGATACGCAGTATTTT. It encodes CASSLGWRDGDTQYF. Drawing the rest from reference TRBV7-2 and TRBJ2-3, the complete variable domain is GAGVSQSPSNKVTEKGKDVELRCDPISGHTALYWYRQSLGQGLEFLIYFQGNSAPDKSGLPSDRFSAERTGGSVSTLTIQRTQQEDSAVYLCASSLGWRDGDTQYFGPGTRLTVL.

In its sample, this clonotype was seen a few times. The gene calls are TRBV27 and TRBJ2-6, with D maybe TRBD1 (6 bases). The germline gives CDR1 MNHEY, CDR2 SMNVEV (reference sequence). The CDR3 is made up of 18 amino acids. Trimming removed 7 bases from V and 1 base from J, with 20 bases in between. In nucleotides, the CDR3 is TGTGCCAGCAAAGAGGGGGAACTGCCAAGGTCTGGGGCCAACGTCCTGACTTTC. It is translated as CASKEGELPRSGANVLTF.

The J gene is TRBJ2-5, the V gene TRBV4-2; 8 bases agree with TRBD2. V shed 1 base, J shed 2 bases, and the junction held 3 bases outside the gene matches. Germline CDR1 is LGHNA and CDR2 is YNFKEQ. The CDR3 sequence is 15 residues long. CDR3 amino acids: CASSQAGGWQETQYF. Here the CDR3 DNA reads TGTGCCAGCAGCCAAGCGGGGGGGTGGCAAGAGACCCAGTACTTC.